Presented here are 21 T cell receptor beta chains from one specimen sequenced in a study of OX40 agonist ivuxolimab in advanced cancers. TCRdb's copy holds only in-frame clones and misses some; the assay was immunoSEQ multiplex PCR. The profile shows roughly 60,000 clones, under 90% of them singletons. Sequencing used CD4+ or CD8+ T cells sorted from blood, obtained in a trial of the OX40 agonist ivuxolimab. These receptors were collected from an adult with an advanced solid tumor such as melanoma, head and neck, liver or kidney cancer.

This clone was detected many times. This rearrangement joins TRBV6-5 to TRBJ2-1; a weak D match, TRBD2 (6 bases). From germline, CDR1 is MNHEY and CDR2 SVGAGI. This CDR3 contains 15 residues. Trimming removed 5 bases at V and 0 bases at J, with 11 bases between. CDR3 loop: CASSLTSSSYNEQFF. Written as DNA, the CDR3 is TGTGCCAGCAGTCTCACTAGCTCCTCCTACAATGAGCAGTTCTTC.

This clone was detected once. The chain employs TRBV2 and TRBJ2-3, with D possibly being TRBD2 (7 bases). The CDR3 covers 15 residues. In germline, CDR1 is SNHLY, CDR2 FYNNEI. With 6 bases removed from V and 2 bases from J, the gap between germline ends came to 15 bases. The CDR3 DNA reads as TGTGCCAGCAGGCCGCGGGGGCAGACCACAGATACGCAGTATTTT. As protein: CASRPRGQTTDTQYF. Filled out from reference TRBV2 and TRBJ2-3, the complete variable domain reads EPEVTQTPSHQVTQMGQEVILRCVPISNHLYFYWYRQILGQKVEFLVSFYNNEISEKSEIFDDQFSVERPDGSNFTLKIRSTKLEDSAMYFCASRPRGQTTDTQYFGPGTRLTVL.

This chain connects TRBV9 to TRBJ2-7; weak D call: TRBD1 (6 bases). Trimming took 0 bases from V and 4 from J, leaving 14 bases between them. This CDR3 has 15 amino acids. The germline gives CDR1 SGDLS, CDR2 YYNGEE. CDR3 DNA sequence: TGTGCCAGCAGCGTAGGAGGGGGAGCAACGTACGAGCAGTACTTC. Translating gives CASSVGGGATYEQYF.

The chain links TRBV6-6 to TRBJ2-1; 7 nucleotides line up with TRBD2. CDR1 is MNHNY and CDR2 is SVGAGI in the germline V gene (reference sequence). With 7 bases clipped from V and 5 bases from J, the junction kept 11 bases outside the gene matches. The CDR3 contains 15 residues. The chain's CDR3 is CASTNKGRGDNEQFF. The DNA for the CDR3 is TGTGCCAGCACCAACAAAGGCCGGGGGGACAATGAGCAGTTCTTC.

As to this clone: At one of its ends the junction is not consistent with the germline gene, which may arise from a read error. This chain joins TRBV2 and TRBJ2-4, with D possibly matching TRBD1 (5 bases). The CDR3 extends over 14 amino acids. CDR1 and CDR2 from the germline V gene are SNHLY and FYNNEI. This CDR3 is CASSDRAAQNIQYF. The CDR3 nucleotides are TGTGCCAGCAGTGACAGGGCAGCCCAAAACATTCAGTACTTC.

The rearrangement joins TRBV7-2 to TRBJ2-3, with 16 positions matching TRBD2. The CDR3 consists of 16 residues. In germline, CDR1 is SGHTA, CDR2 FQGNSA. The V and J ends lost 5 bases and 4 bases, in that order; junction bases with no gene match: 3. The CDR3 protein is CASSPGLAGGSDTQYF. The CDR3 DNA reads TGTGCCAGCAGCCCGGGACTAGCGGGGGGGTCAGATACGCAGTATTTT.

This clone was counted between two and nine times. J is TRBJ2-5 and V is TRBV2; 14 bases map to TRBD2. The V gene's germline CDR1 is SNHLY and CDR2 FYNNEI. Trimming cost V 5 bases and J 2 bases; bases outside gene matches: 13. The CDR3 spans 19 residues. The DNA of the CDR3 is TGTGCCAGCAGTCCCGGACTAGCGGGGGGAAGGACTACTCAAGAGACCCAGTACTTC. The encoded protein is CASSPGLAGGRTTQETQYF.

The V gene is TRBV5-6, the J gene TRBJ2-2; 7 positions match TRBD1. V was clipped by 5 bases and J by 2 bases; unmatched bases: 9. The CDR3 is 16 residues long. Germline values: CDR1 SGHDT, CDR2 YYEEEE. The CDR3 nucleotides are TGTGCCAGCAGTTCCTCAGGGGGAGAAAACACCGGGGAGCTGTTTTTT. Its translation is CASSSSGGENTGELFF.

The chain uses TRBV21-1 and TRBJ2-5; TRBD1, the D gene given by the table, was not confirmed from the DNA. TRBV21-1 is listed as a pseudogene. The CDR3 extends over 17 amino acids. In DNA, the CDR3 is TGTGCCAGCAGCAAATACTCGGACAGGGTGGAGGGGGAGACCCAGTACTTC. Translated: CASSKYSDRVEGETQYF.

The rearrangement joins TRBV27 to TRBJ1-5; TRBD1 matches 11 bases. V lost 5 bases to trimming and J lost 6 bases; unmatched junction nucleotides: 3. The CDR3 has 14 residues. Germline lookup yields CDR1 MNHEY and CDR2 SMNVEV (reference sequence). CDR3 DNA: TGTGCCAGCAGTCCGGACAGGGGGCGTCAGCCCCAGCATTTT. Protein: CASSPDRGRQPQHF.

V is TRBV5-6 and J is TRBJ2-1; 8 nucleotides agree with TRBD2. V trimming: 2 bases; J trimming: 4 bases; junction bases outside the gene matches: 11. Germline V CDR1 and CDR2: SGHDT, YYEEEE. This CDR3 region has 17 residues. This CDR3 is CASSLYSSGGLYNEQFF. The DNA for the CDR3 is TGTGCCAGCAGCTTATACTCGAGCGGGGGATTATACAATGAGCAGTTCTTC.

This rearrangement joins TRBV7-3 to TRBJ2-3; 7 nucleotides agree with TRBD2. The CDR3 loop spans 14 amino acids. Germline V gene sequence: CDR1 SGHTA, CDR2 FQGTGA. The ends lost 2 bases at V and 12 bases at J; junction bases unmatched: 11. The CDR3 spells CASSLAGLPNSQYF. The CDR3 DNA sequence: TGTGCCAGCAGCTTAGCGGGACTACCTAATTCACAGTATTTT. The complete variable domain, with remaining parts taken from reference TRBV7-3 and TRBJ2-3, reads GAGVSQTPSNKVTEKGKYVELRCDPISGHTALYWYRQSLGQGPEFLIYFQGTGAADDSGLPNDRFFAVRPEGSVSTLKIQRTERGDSAVYLCASSLAGLPNSQYFGPGTRLTVL.

The rearrangement links TRBV10-3 to TRBJ2-1; D possibly corresponds to TRBD2 (6 bases). CDR1 is ENHRY and CDR2 is SYGVKD in the germline V gene. V lost 8 bases and J 7 bases, leaving 21 bases between the germline ends. The length of the CDR3 is 15 residues. CDR3 DNA: TGTGCCATCGCCCCCTCCGGGACTGTCGTTAATGAGCAGTTCTTC. This translates into CAIAPSGTVVNEQFF.

This clone has just a few counts. The chain uses TRBV27 and TRBJ1-6, with D maybe TRBD1 (5 bases). The CDR3 is 14 amino acids. V shed 3 bases and J shed 6 bases, with 9 bases lying between them. Germline values: CDR1 MNHEY, CDR2 SMNVEV (reference sequence). In DNA, the CDR3 is TGTGCCAGCAGTTTGGGGGGTTTTAATTCACCCCTCCACTTT. It translates to CASSLGGFNSPLHF.

The chain couples TRBV4-2 to TRBJ1-2; 7 bases line up with TRBD1. The trim removed 2 bases at V and 5 bases at J, leaving 11 bases unmatched. Germline CDR1 and CDR2: LGHNA and YNFKEQ. The CDR3 runs 16 residues. CDR3 DNA sequence: TGTGCCAGCAGCCAAATCCCCCTTGCAGGGGGGTATGGCTACACCTTC. It specifies CASSQIPLAGGYGYTF.

This clone has only one observation. The rearrangement links TRBV28 to TRBJ1-1, with D tentatively TRBD1 (5 bases). The CDR3 spans 15 residues. Per the germline V gene, CDR1 is MDHEN and CDR2 is SYDVKM. V shed 6 bases and J shed 5 bases, with 19 bases lying between them. The CDR3 region has the DNA TGTGCCAGCAGACCCCTGGGGCCAGGGCGAACTGAAGCTTTCTTT. It codes for CASRPLGPGRTEAFF.

This clone was counted between two and nine times. CDR3 DNA sequence: TGCGCCAGCAGCCTAGGACCTGGTAGCACAGATACGCAGTATTTT. Its protein product is CASSLGPGSTDTQYF. The rearrangement uses TRBV5-1 and TRBJ2-3; no clear D. Deletions cut 4 bases from V and 0 bases from J, with 12 bases between. There are 15 residues in the CDR3. CDR1 and CDR2 from the germline V gene are SGHRS and YFSETQ.

The chain recombines TRBV14 with TRBJ1-1; D is uncertain. Trimming took 1 base from V and 4 from J, leaving 22 bases between them. Germline V gene lookup returns CDR1 SGHDN and CDR2 FVKESK. The CDR3 spans 18 residues. CDR3 DNA sequence: TGTGCCAGCAGCCAAGGGGGTCGAGGTAGACTCCGGGCCACTGAAGCTTTCTTT. This encodes CASSQGGRGRLRATEAFF.

The CDR3 protein is CASSPWAGDYGYTF. The CDR3 nucleotides are TGTGCCAGCAGCCCCTGGGCAGGCGACTATGGCTACACCTTC. The chain has TRBV27 and TRBJ1-2; D call uncertain. The CDR3 contains 14 residues. V shed 6 bases and J shed 3 bases, with 14 bases lying between them. CDR1 and CDR2 from the germline V gene are MNHEY and SMNVEV (reference sequence).

This clone was seen more than once but under ten times. J is TRBJ2-4 and V is TRBV11-2, with D perhaps being TRBD1 or TRBD2 (5 bases each). V dropped 8 bases and J dropped 9 bases, with 14 bases sitting between them. This CDR3 region has 12 residues. The germline CDR1 and CDR2 sequences are SGHAT and FQNNGV. The CDR3 loop reads CASGTASGIQYF. As DNA, the CDR3 is TGTGCCAGCGGGACGGCGTCCGGCATTCAGTACTTC.

This rearrangement joins TRBV2 to TRBJ2-7; no clear D. Trimming removed 6 bases from V and 4 bases from J, with 7 bases in between. The germline gives CDR1 SNHLY, CDR2 FYNNEI. There are 11 residues in the CDR3. The CDR3 DNA reads as TGTGCCAGCAGCCGAAGTTACGAGCAGTACTTC. It codes for CASSRSYEQYF.